Here is one T cell receptor (beta chain) with its context. Data came from immunoSEQ multiplex PCR; TCRdb stores just in-frame clones and leaves some out. The sample shows under 90,000 clones, about 93% of them seen only once. This record comes from a study of OX40 agonist ivuxolimab in advanced cancers. Study in general: Every 2 weeks, ivuxolimab was infused into the patients intravenously at between 0.01 and 10 mg/kg.

Autoimmune disease history or systemic immunosuppression was exclusionary. V shed 2 bases and J shed 5 bases, with 14 bases lying between them. Per the germline V gene, CDR1 is GTSNPN and CDR2 is SVGIG (reference sequence). CDR3 size: 14 residues. The chain links TRBV30 to TRBJ2-3; unclear D gene. The clonotype comes from an adult with an advanced solid tumor such as melanoma, head and neck, liver or kidney cancer. The sample in question was CD4+ or CD8+ T cells sorted from blood, obtained in a trial of the OX40 agonist ivuxolimab. CDR3 protein: CAWSYRWPQDTQYF. The CDR3 nucleotides are TGTGCCTGGAGTTACCGATGGCCCCAAGATACGCAGTATTTT.